Below are 11 T cell receptor beta chains sequenced from a single sample in a study of T cell responses to AZD1222 COVID-19 vaccine. Using immunoSEQ multiplex PCR, the repertoire was profiled, and TCRdb retains in-frame clones only, with some absent. The repertoire holds about 140,000 clones, with 70% to 90% as singletons. This material consisted of peripheral blood, taken on day 0 of AZD1222 vaccination. All receptors come from an adult in good health.

V is TRBV28 and J is TRBJ1-1; the D is unclear. Looked up from germline, CDR1 is MDHEN and CDR2 is SYDVKM. V was clipped by 2 bases and J by 9 bases, with 16 bases between them. This CDR3 has 14 amino acids. CDR3 DNA sequence: TGTGCCAGCAGTTTACCCGGGCTCAGGCAGAAAGCTTTCTTT. Its translation: CASSLPGLRQKAFF.

The CDR3 loop is CASSGDGAPTDSPLHF. The CDR3 DNA reads TGTGCCAGCAGTGGGGATGGAGCCCCGACGGATTCACCCCTCCACTTT. The V gene is TRBV25-1, the J gene TRBJ1-6, with D uncertain. Per the germline V gene, CDR1 is MGHDK and CDR2 is SYGVNS. The V gene lost 4 bases and the J gene lost 8 bases, with 18 bases spanning the gap. The CDR3 has 16 residues.

V and J are TRBV29-1 and TRBJ2-7, with 9 bases aligning to TRBD2. This CDR3 contains 13 residues. CDR1 and CDR2 (germline): SQVTM, ANQGSEA. Trimming took 4 bases from V and 3 from J; bases not matched to a gene: 4. The CDR3 loop reads CSVAAGGFYEQYF. The DNA for the CDR3 is TGCAGCGTTGCAGCGGGAGGATTCTACGAGCAGTACTTC.

This clone appeared a few times. The same CDR3 can be traced to other DNA sequences in this sample. The chain has TRBV7-2 and TRBJ1-5; 8 bases match TRBD1. The V gene's germline CDR1 is SGHTA and CDR2 FQGNSA. J was trimmed by 4 bases and V by 1 base; bases with no gene match: 3. The CDR3 spans 15 residues. The CDR3 DNA is TGTGCCAGCAGCTTAGTAACAGGGGGGAATCAGCCCCAGCATTTT. It codes for CASSLVTGGNQPQHF.

The chain combines TRBV5-6 with TRBJ1-1, with no clear D. This CDR3 is built from 15 residues. Germline CDR1 is SGHDT and CDR2 is YYEEEE. Trimming took off 2 bases at V and 3 bases at J, with 14 bases between the two ends. CDR3 amino acids: CASSFLVSVDTEAFF. CDR3 nucleotides: TGTGCCAGCAGCTTCTTGGTGAGCGTGGACACTGAAGCTTTCTTT.

J is TRBJ2-1 and V is TRBV28; the D is unclear. This CDR3 has 14 amino acids. Per germline, CDR1 MDHEN and CDR2 SYDVKM. The ends were cut back, 3 bases at V and 5 bases at J, with 11 bases in the middle. The CDR3 region has the DNA TGTGCCAGCAGTTTCGACCAATCCGACAATGAGCAGTTCTTC. Protein sequence: CASSFDQSDNEQFF.

This clone was counted a single time. The chain combines TRBV3-1 (or the pseudogene TRBV3-2) with TRBJ1-6; TRBD1 matches at 7 bases. Trimming cost V 1 base and J 9 bases; bases outside gene matches: 3. The V gene's germline CDR1 is LGHDT and CDR2 YNNKEL (reference sequence). This CDR3 has 14 residues. The CDR3 loop is CASSQVTGFSPLHF. In DNA form, the CDR3 reads TGTGCCAGCAGCCAAGTGACAGGGTTTTCACCCCTCCACTTT.

V and J are TRBV21-1 and TRBJ1-2. TRBV21-1 is deemed a pseudogene. CDR3 size: 13 residues. CDR3 sequence reads: CASSKPRNYGYTF. The CDR3 nucleotides read TGTGCCAGCAGCAAACCGAGAAACTATGGCTACACCTTC.

The V call is TRBV30, the J call TRBJ1-5; D call uncertain. The germline gives CDR1 GTSNPN, CDR2 SVGIG (reference sequence). The CDR3 is made up of 13 amino acids. V was pared by 0 bases and J by 9 bases, with 12 bases between. The CDR3 reads CAWSVGSLSPQHF. Written as DNA, the CDR3 is TGTGCCTGGAGTGTAGGGAGCCTCTCGCCCCAGCATTTT.

There are a few counts of this clone. The chain uses TRBV7-9 and TRBJ1-1, with D hard to call. CDR1 is SEHNR, CDR2 FQNEAQ, per germline (reference sequence). The CDR3 length is 13 residues. V dropped 2 bases and J dropped 5 bases, with 9 bases sitting between them. CDR3 DNA sequence: TGTGCCAGCAGCTTAATGGACGGGACTGAAGCTTTCTTT. It is translated as CASSLMDGTEAFF.

The chain couples TRBV28 to TRBJ1-5, with D tentatively TRBD1 (5 bases). Trimming removed 2 bases from V and 9 bases from J, with 17 bases in between. Germline CDR1 and CDR2: MDHEN and SYDVKM. The CDR3 totals 15 residues. The CDR3 loop is CASSLTRQPWVPQHF. The CDR3 nucleotides read TGTGCCAGCAGTTTAACCCGACAGCCTTGGGTGCCCCAGCATTTT. The whole variable domain, filled in from reference TRBV28 and TRBJ1-5, reads DVKVTQSSRYLVKRTGEKVFLECVQDMDHENMFWYRQDPGLGLRLIYFSYDVKMKEKGDIPEGYSVSREKKERFSLILESASTNQTSMYLCASSLTRQPWVPQHFGDGTRLSIL.